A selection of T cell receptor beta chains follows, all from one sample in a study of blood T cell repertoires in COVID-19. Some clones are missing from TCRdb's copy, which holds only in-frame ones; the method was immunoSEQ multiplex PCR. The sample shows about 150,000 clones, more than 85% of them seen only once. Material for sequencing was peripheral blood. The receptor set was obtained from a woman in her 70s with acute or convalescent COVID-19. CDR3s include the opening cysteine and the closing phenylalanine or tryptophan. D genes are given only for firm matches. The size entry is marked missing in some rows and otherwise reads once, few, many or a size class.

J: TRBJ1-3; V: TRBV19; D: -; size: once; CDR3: CASSTRQWLGSGNTIYF; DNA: TGTGCCAGTAGTACCCGACAGTGGCTTGGCTCTGGAAACACCATATATTTT
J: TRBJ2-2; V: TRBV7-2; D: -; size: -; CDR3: CASSLKGTGELFF; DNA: TGTGCCAGCAGCTTAAAGGGGACCGGGGAGCTGTTTTTT
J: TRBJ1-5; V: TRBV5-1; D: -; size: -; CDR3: CASSLGGGTQPQHF; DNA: TGCGCCAGCAGCTTGGGGGGAGGGACTCAGCCCCAGCATTTT
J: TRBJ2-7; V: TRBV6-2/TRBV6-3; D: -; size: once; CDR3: CASSYEGDSYEQYF; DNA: TGTGCCAGCAGTTACGAGGGGGACTCCTACGAGCAGTACTTC
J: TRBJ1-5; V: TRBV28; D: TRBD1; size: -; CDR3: CASTHRGSNQPQHF; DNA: TGTGCCAGCACCCACAGGGGTAGCAATCAGCCCCAGCATTTT
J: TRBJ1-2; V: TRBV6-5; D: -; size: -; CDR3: CASSQTRTAWSYTF; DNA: TGTGCCAGCAGCCAAACCCGGACAGCGTGGAGCTACACCTTC
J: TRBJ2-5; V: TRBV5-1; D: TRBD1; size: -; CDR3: CASSLGQGATYQETQYF; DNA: TGCGCCAGCAGCTTGGGGCAGGGGGCAACGTACCAAGAGACCCAGTACTTC
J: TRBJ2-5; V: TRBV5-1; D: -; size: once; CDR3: CASSFSRETQYF; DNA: TGCGCCAGCAGCTTCTCCCGGGAGACCCAGTACTTC
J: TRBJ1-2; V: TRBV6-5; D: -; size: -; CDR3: CASSKTGVGYTF; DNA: TGTGCCAGCAGTAAGACAGGTGTCGGCTACACCTTC
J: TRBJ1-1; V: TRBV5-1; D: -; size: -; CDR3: CASSLGLGTPNTEAFF; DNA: TGCGCCAGCAGCTTGGGTCTTGGGACACCGAACACTGAAGCTTTCTTT
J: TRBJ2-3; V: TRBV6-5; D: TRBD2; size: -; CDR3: CASSGGGALTDTQYF; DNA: TGTGCCAGCAGCGGGGGGGGCGCCCTCACAGATACGCAGTATTTT
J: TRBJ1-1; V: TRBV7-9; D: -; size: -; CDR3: CASSLMCAGEAFF; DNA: TGTGCCAGCAGCTTAATGTGTGCGGGGGAAGCTTTCTTT
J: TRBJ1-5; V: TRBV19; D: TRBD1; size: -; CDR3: CASSQTGSNQPQHF; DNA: TGTGCCAGTAGTCAGACAGGGAGCAATCAGCCCCAGCATTTT
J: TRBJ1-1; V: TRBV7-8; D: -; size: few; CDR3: CASSFWAENTEAFF; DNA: TGTGCCAGCAGCTTTTGGGCAGAGAACACTGAAGCTTTCTTT
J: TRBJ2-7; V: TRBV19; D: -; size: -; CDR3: CASSSDRAYEQYF; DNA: TGTGCCAGTAGTTCGGACAGAGCCTACGAGCAGTACTTC
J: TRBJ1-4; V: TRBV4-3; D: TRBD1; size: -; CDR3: CASSQERDRGMVDGEKLFF; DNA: TGCGCCAGCAGCCAAGAACGGGACAGGGGGATGGTTGATGGTGAAAAACTGTTTTTT
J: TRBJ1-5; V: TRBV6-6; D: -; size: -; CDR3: CASSRQGSLDSNQPQHF; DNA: TGTGCCAGCAGTCGTCAGGGGTCCTTAGATAGCAATCAGCCCCAGCATTTT
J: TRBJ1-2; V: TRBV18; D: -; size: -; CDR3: CASSPQLQRGPANGYTF; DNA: TGTGCCAGCTCACCTCAGTTGCAAAGGGGCCCAGCCAATGGCTACACCTTC
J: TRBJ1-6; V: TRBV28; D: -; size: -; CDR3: CASSFGRVLSPLHF; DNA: TGTGCCAGCAGTTTTGGCAGGGTACTCTCACCCCTCCACTTT
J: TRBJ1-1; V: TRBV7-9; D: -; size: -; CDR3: CASSFTANTEAFF; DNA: TGTGCCAGCAGCTTTACAGCGAACACTGAAGCTTTCTTT
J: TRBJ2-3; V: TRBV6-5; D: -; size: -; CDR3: CASRWTLTDTQYF; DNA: TGTGCCAGCAGGTGGACTCTCACAGATACGCAGTATTTT
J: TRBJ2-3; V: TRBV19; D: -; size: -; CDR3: CASSRQSRTDTQYF; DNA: TGTGCCAGTAGTCGACAGAGCCGCACAGATACGCAGTATTTT
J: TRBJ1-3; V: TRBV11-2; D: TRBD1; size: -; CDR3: CASSSGQGAVGNTIYF; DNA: TGTGCCAGCAGCTCCGGACAGGGGGCAGTTGGAAACACCATATATTTT
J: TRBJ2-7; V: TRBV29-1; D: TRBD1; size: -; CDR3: CSVETGKVDEQYF; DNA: TGCAGCGTAGAGACAGGGAAGGTGGACGAGCAGTACTTC
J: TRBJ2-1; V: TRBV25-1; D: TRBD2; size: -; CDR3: CASSEAGLAGGSFF; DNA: TGTGCCAGCAGTGAGGCCGGACTAGCGGGGGGGTCGTTCTTC
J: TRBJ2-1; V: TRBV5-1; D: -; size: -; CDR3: CASSLNRDEQFF; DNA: TGCGCCAGCAGCTTGAACAGAGATGAGCAGTTCTTC
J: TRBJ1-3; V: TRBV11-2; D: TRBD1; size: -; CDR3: CASSAGQGSGNTIYF; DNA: TGTGCCAGCAGCGCTGGACAGGGGTCTGGAAACACCATATATTTT
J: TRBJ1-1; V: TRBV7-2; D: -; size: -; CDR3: CASSLYSLAPTEAFF; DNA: TGTGCCAGCAGCTTATATAGTCTAGCTCCCACTGAAGCTTTCTTT
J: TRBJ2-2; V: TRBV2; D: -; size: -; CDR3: CASTGQYTGELFF; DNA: TGTGCCTCAACAGGTCAATACACCGGGGAGCTGTTTTTT